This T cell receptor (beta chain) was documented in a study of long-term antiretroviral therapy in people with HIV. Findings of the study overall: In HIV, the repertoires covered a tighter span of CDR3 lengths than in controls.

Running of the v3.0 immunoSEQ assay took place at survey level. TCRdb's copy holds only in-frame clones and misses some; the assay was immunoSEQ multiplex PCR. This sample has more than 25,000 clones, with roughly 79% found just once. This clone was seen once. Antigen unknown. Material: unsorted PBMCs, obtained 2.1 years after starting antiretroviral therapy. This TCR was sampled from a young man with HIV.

The CDR3 is CASSSGPIYGYTF. The CDR3 DNA follows: TGTGCCAGCAGCTCCGGCCCTATCTATGGCTACACCTTC. The V call is TRBV7-9, the J call TRBJ1-2; D not resolved. The germline V gene encodes CDR1 SEHNR and CDR2 FQNEAQ (reference sequence). This CDR3 comprises 13 residues. V lost 4 bases and J 4 bases, leaving 10 bases between the germline ends.